This T cell receptor (beta chain) was retrieved from a study of siplizumab effects on memory and regulatory T cells. Some clones are missing from TCRdb's copy, which holds only in-frame ones; the method was immunoSEQ multiplex PCR. The sample lists 90,000 to 120,000 clones, just over 90% occurring once. Of note for this clone: Its specificity is unknown.

V lost 7 bases to trimming and J lost 16 bases, with 20 bases between them. The CDR3 extends over 11 amino acids. Germline CDR1 and CDR2: SQVTM and ANQGSEA. General study points: Treatment with siplizumab left mappable alloreactive CD4+ clones averaging roughly 70% Treg-derived, compared with approximately 25% in controls. A significant reduction in alloreactive sequences traceable to unstimulated CD4+ memory cells was produced by siplizumab. Naive T cells looked more diverse than memory cells, and they looked like major contributors to the alloresponse. A small minority of alloreactive clones were mapped to unstimulated subsets.

The sequencing sample was made of Tregs sorted from blood. The rearrangement links TRBV29-1 to TRBJ2-1; D perhaps matches TRBD2 (6 bases). This clonotype was sampled from a human donor in good health. CDR3 bases: TGCAGCGCCGGCGGGACTCCGGGTTTATTCTTC. Protein: CSAGGTPGLFF.